The text below deals with one TCR beta chain. The data were produced by immunoSEQ multiplex PCR, yet TCRdb's version contains in-frame clones alone and is incomplete. This sample has about 270,000 clones; roughly 85% occur once, and the top ten carry 13%. V was pared by 6 bases and J by 9 bases, with 8 bases of the junction left unmatched. Germline CDR1 KGHSH, CDR2 LQKENI. This CDR3 has 14 amino acids. The data belong to a study of blood T cell repertoires in COVID-19. Study details: T cells, B-cell-depleted T cells, or PBMCs supplied cDNA or gDNA.

The TCR comes from a human donor in a cohort sampled during active COVID-19. The chain combines TRBV18 with TRBJ2-1, with TRBD2 matching over 10 bases. Sequencing was done on a sample of peripheral blood. CDR3 nucleotide sequence: TGTGCCAGCTCGAGCGGGAGGGCCGAGCGTGAGCAGTTCTTC. It translates to CASSSGRAEREQFF.